The 21 T cell receptor beta chains below come from one sample, sequenced in a study of CD8 T cells in ankylosing spondylitis. Each CDR3 protein gets one entry after TCRdb re-called the 5' RACE reads with MiXCR. The sample shows about 160,000 distinct CDR3 sequences, under 45% of them seen only once. The sequenced sample was synovial fluid, either unsorted or a sorted T cell fraction (not recorded which). The receptors shown here come from a male donor with ankylosing spondylitis.

The chain links TRBV12-3 or TRBV12-4 to TRBJ2-7; 7 bases line up with TRBD1. The J segment lost 3 bases and the V segment lost 1 base, leaving 6 bases of the junction unmatched. CDR3 size: 15 residues. CDR3 amino acids: CASSLVRDRHYEQYF. The CDR3, as DNA: TGTGCCAGCAGTTTAGTCCGGGACAGACACTACGAGCAGTACTTC.

The V and J genes are TRBV12-3 or TRBV12-4 and TRBJ2-1; no clear D gene. V lost 3 bases and J lost 0, with 9 bases in between. This CDR3 region has 15 residues. CDR3 in DNA: TGTGCCAGCAGTTTTCACGGTCTCTCCTACAATGAGCAGTTCTTC. Protein sequence: CASSFHGLSYNEQFF.

The chain uses TRBV20-1 and TRBJ2-1, with 10 nucleotides matching TRBD2. Germline assignment: CDR1 DFQATT and CDR2 SNEGSKA (reference sequence). The CDR3 extends over 17 amino acids. Trimming removed 0 bases from V and 0 bases from J; junction bases left unmatched: 5. The CDR3 DNA is TGCAGTGCTAGAGATCATAGCGGGAGGAACTCCTACAATGAGCAGTTCTTC. Its translation is CSARDHSGRNSYNEQFF.

The table lists this clonotype with a few counts. The chain has TRBV11-2 and TRBJ1-1; TRBD1 matches at 7 bases. The ends lost 5 bases at V and 2 bases at J; junction bases unmatched: 8. CDR3 size: 15 residues. Germline CDR1 is SGHAT and CDR2 is FQNNGV. CDR3 bases: TGTGCCAGCAGCACTCACAGGGGAGTTAACACTGAAGCTTTCTTT. Protein: CASSTHRGVNTEAFF.

In its sample, this clonotype was seen once. This chain connects TRBV6-1 to TRBJ1-5, with D unresolved. The CDR3 has 16 amino acids. The germline V and J ends were trimmed by 6 bases and 6 bases, with 21 bases remaining between them. CDR1 MNHNS and CDR2 SASEGT come from the germline V gene. The CDR3 DNA is TGTGCCAGCAGCCTCTTGAGGCCTTTAACGGGTCAGCCCCAGCATTTT. Residues: CASSLLRPLTGQPQHF.

DNA for the CDR3: TGCGCCAGCAGCCACCCCGGGACAGTCACCGGGGCCAACGTCCTGACTTTC. Its protein is CASSHPGTVTGANVLTF. The genes are TRBV4-1 and TRBJ2-6, with 7 bases matching TRBD1. In germline, CDR1 is MGHRA, CDR2 YSYEKL. Trimming cost V 3 bases and J 4 bases; bases outside gene matches: 9. The CDR3 extends over 17 amino acids.

This clonotype has only a few counts. This rearrangement joins TRBV24-1 to TRBJ2-1; 10 nucleotides agree with TRBD2. This CDR3 spans 15 amino acids. V dropped 5 bases and J dropped 9; count of bases not matched to a gene: 9. Germline V gene sequence: CDR1 KGHDR, CDR2 SFDVKD. CDR3 protein: CATSAQGGLASEQFF. The CDR3 bases are TGTGCCACCAGTGCCCAGGGGGGACTAGCGAGTGAGCAGTTCTTC.

In this sample, this clonotype turned up many times. V and J are TRBV4-2 and TRBJ2-2; D is undetermined. CDR3 length equals 15 residues. Trimming took off 10 bases at V and 2 bases at J, with 17 bases between the two ends. The V gene's germline CDR1 is LGHNA and CDR2 YNFKEQ. CDR3 DNA sequence: TGTGCCACCCTACAGACCATAGGAAACACCGGGGAGCTGTTTTTT. It yields the protein CATLQTIGNTGELFF.

The table lists this clonotype with a few counts. V gene TRBV18 combines with J gene TRBJ1-2; possibly TRBD1 for D (6 bases). CDR1 is KGHSH, CDR2 LQKENI, per germline. The CDR3 has 15 amino acids. Trimming pared 6 bases from V and 7 bases from J, leaving 21 bases between. The CDR3 region is CASSRRLSGGSGYTF. The CDR3, as DNA: TGTGCCAGCTCTCGAAGGCTGAGTGGGGGCTCTGGCTACACCTTC.

This clonotype was observed a few times. The rearrangement links TRBV12-3 or TRBV12-4 to TRBJ1-4; 7 bases map to TRBD1. The V and J ends lost 6 bases and 4 bases, in that order; junction bases with no gene match: 11. The CDR3 loop spans 16 amino acids. The CDR3 DNA follows: TGTGCCAGCAGAACAGGGGTCACTAGCCTTAATGAAAAACTGTTTTTT. It codes for CASRTGVTSLNEKLFF.

The rearrangement uses TRBV11-2 and TRBJ2-5; 8 positions match TRBD2. The CDR3 has 16 amino acids. Germline CDR1 and CDR2: SGHAT and FQNNGV. The V segment lost 4 bases and the J segment 3 bases; nucleotides outside the gene matches: 10. CDR3 sequence reads: CASSSPGLVIEETQYF. CDR3 DNA sequence: TGTGCCAGCAGCTCACCGGGACTAGTGATTGAAGAGACCCAGTACTTC.

V and J are TRBV20-1 and TRBJ1-5; tentative D call: TRBD1 (6 bases). The germline V gene encodes CDR1 DFQATT and CDR2 SNEGSKA (reference sequence). The CDR3 consists of 16 residues. V lost 6 bases, J lost 2 bases, and 20 bases lay in between. CDR3 loop: CSATHYREGGNQPQHF. CDR3 DNA: TGCAGTGCGACACATTACAGGGAAGGGGGCAATCAGCCCCAGCATTTT.

The V gene is TRBV25-1, the J gene TRBJ2-3, with D perhaps matching TRBD1 or TRBD2 (5 bases each). The germline gives CDR1 MGHDK, CDR2 SYGVNS. V lost 5 bases and J 2 bases, leaving 11 bases between the germline ends. This CDR3 contains 14 residues. This CDR3 reads CASSPRGNTDTQYF. The CDR3 DNA is TGTGCCAGCAGTCCCCGGGGCAACACAGATACGCAGTATTTT.

This clonotype has a count of ten or more. The gene calls are TRBV7-8 and TRBJ2-5, with D tentatively TRBD1 or TRBD2 (5 bases each). The CDR3 runs to 13 residues. CDR1 and CDR2 (germline): SGHVS, FQNEAQ. The V and J ends lost 4 bases and 2 bases respectively, with 8 bases between them. The CDR3, as DNA: TGTGCCAGCAGCTGGGGACCTCAAGAGACCCAGTACTTC. It translates to CASSWGPQETQYF.

The rearrangement joins TRBV7-6 to TRBJ2-2; 7 bases map to TRBD2. The CDR3 length is 17 residues. V dropped 5 bases and J dropped 0; count of bases not matched to a gene: 9. Germline CDR1 SGHVS, CDR2 FNYEAQ. The chain's CDR3 is CASSPIGRETNTGELFF. The CDR3 DNA is TGTGCCAGCAGCCCTATTGGGAGGGAGACGAACACCGGGGAGCTGTTTTTT.

This chain uses TRBV12-3 or TRBV12-4 with TRBJ2-5, with 9 bases that match TRBD2. The J segment lost 5 bases and the V segment lost 2 bases, leaving 15 bases of the junction unmatched. The CDR3 is made up of 18 amino acids. CDR3 region: CASSLRFRGGRARETQYF. The CDR3 DNA is TGTGCCAGCAGTTTAAGATTTCGCGGCGGGAGGGCCCGGGAGACCCAGTACTTC.

The chain has TRBV7-9 and TRBJ1-2; 7 nucleotides line up with TRBD1. V dropped 0 bases and J dropped 6; count of bases not matched to a gene: 4. Germline values: CDR1 SEHNR, CDR2 FQNEAQ (reference sequence). The CDR3 spans 14 residues. CDR3 amino acids: CASSLATGFDGYTF. DNA for the CDR3: TGTGCCAGCAGCTTAGCGACAGGGTTTGATGGCTACACCTTC.

This clonotype was recorded at least ten times. The rearrangement joins TRBV5-1 to TRBJ1-5, with a possible D match to TRBD1 (5 bases). Germline V gene lookup returns CDR1 SGHRS and CDR2 YFSETQ. V shed 3 bases and J shed 5 bases, with 12 bases lying between them. The CDR3 is made up of 14 amino acids. DNA for the CDR3: TGCGCCAGCAGCTCGGGACTTTCGGATCAGCCCCAGCATTTT. Protein product: CASSSGLSDQPQHF.

This chain links TRBV12-3 or TRBV12-4 with TRBJ2-3, with D possibly matching TRBD1 (5 bases). This CDR3 has 14 residues. The ends were cut back, 5 bases at V and 4 bases at J, with 13 bases in the middle. The CDR3 here is CASSPQGIPDTQYF. The CDR3 nucleotides read TGTGCCAGCAGTCCCCAGGGAATCCCAGATACGCAGTATTTT.

The chain combines TRBV4-3 with TRBJ2-7; D is uncertain. There are 14 residues in the CDR3. Germline values: CDR1 LGHNA, CDR2 YSLEER. Trimming cost V 0 bases and J 0 bases, with 6 bases left between them. The CDR3 region is CASSQEMDSYEQYF. DNA for the CDR3: TGCGCCAGCAGCCAAGAAATGGACTCCTACGAGCAGTACTTC.

This chain links TRBV6-5 with TRBJ2-1; D possibly corresponds to TRBD2 (6 bases). Per the germline V gene, CDR1 is MNHEY and CDR2 is SVGAGI. V was pared by 0 bases and J by 4 bases, with 13 bases between. The length of the CDR3 is 16 residues. The DNA for the CDR3 is TGTGCCAGCAGTTACTCGGAGGGAGGCTGGTACAATGAGCAGTTCTTC. Protein: CASSYSEGGWYNEQFF.